Listed here is a single TCR beta chain. The clone's antigen remains unknown. Per-base quality was not reported, and no clone a single base away is much larger than it. This record comes from a study of control samples from healthy donors and cancer patients (dated by TCRdb to the early 2020s). Receptors were amplified or captured by the immunoSEQ multiplex PCR assay. Here the immuneACCESS table is served through TCRdb, limited to in-frame sequences with V and J called. Missing clones are a known gap in these copies; in checked studies unresolved V genes cover under half, and the rest lacks a known reason. The sample yields approximately 160,000 clones; approximately 94% were counted once. In total, the top ten clones hold around 1.5% of the sample. From its cysteine to its phenylalanine, the CDR3 spans 16 amino acids. Only the CDR3 DNA is retained, 48 bases long and in frame from the first base. The germline V gene (reference sequence) supplies CDR1 SGHKS and CDR2 YYEKEE. V is cut by 4 bases and J by 10 bases, and the space between the germline ends is 21 bases.

This receptor was identified in a woman younger than 30 in good health. Sequenced material: blood. Recombination joined TRBV5-5 with TRBJ1-6, and TRBD1 may be the D gene, going by 5 matching bases. The CDR3 protein: CASSIPLGDPGSPLHF. In nucleotide form, the sequence is TGTGCCAGCAGCATACCCCTGGGGGATCCAGGGTCACCCCTCCACTTT.